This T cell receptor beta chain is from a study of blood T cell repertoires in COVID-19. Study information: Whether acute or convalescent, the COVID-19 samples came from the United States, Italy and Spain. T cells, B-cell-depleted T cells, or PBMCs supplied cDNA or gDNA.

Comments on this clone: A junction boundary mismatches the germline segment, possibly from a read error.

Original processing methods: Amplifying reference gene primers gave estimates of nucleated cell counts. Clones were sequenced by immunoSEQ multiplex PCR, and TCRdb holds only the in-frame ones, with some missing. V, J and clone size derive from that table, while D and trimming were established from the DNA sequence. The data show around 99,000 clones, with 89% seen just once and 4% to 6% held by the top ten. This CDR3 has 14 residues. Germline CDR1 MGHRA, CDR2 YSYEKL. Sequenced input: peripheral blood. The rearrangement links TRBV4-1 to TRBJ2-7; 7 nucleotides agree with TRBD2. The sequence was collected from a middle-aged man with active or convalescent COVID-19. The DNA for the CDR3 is TGCGCCAGCAGTCAAGGCGGGAGCTCCTACGAGCAGTACTTC. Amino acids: CASSQGGSSYEQYF.